This TCR beta chain was recovered during a study of shared clonotypes between healthy human individuals. Study context: Each donor's CD8 memory used one plate, CD8 naive two, each CD4 subset three.

Naive CD8 cells comprised CD45RO-negative, CCR7-positively selected cells, excluding terminally differentiated effector memory CD45RA+ cells. TCRdb's copy holds only in-frame clones and misses some; the assay was immunoSEQ multiplex PCR. The sample contains millions of clones, about 95% of which appear only once. V lost 4 bases, J lost 3 bases, and 8 bases lay in between. Germline V gives CDR1 SGDLS, CDR2 YYNGEE. CDR3 length equals 13 residues. About this clone itself: Antigen: not known. Other DNA sequences in this specimen translate into the identical CDR3.

Study outcomes and limitations: The study's rarefaction showed incomplete sorted-subset sequencing despite large depth.

The chain is built from TRBV9 and TRBJ2-1, with D perhaps TRBD1 (6 bases). The receptor comes from a man aged 18-30 years in good health. The sample consisted of naive CD8+ T cells sorted from blood. The CDR3, as DNA: TGTGCCAGCAGCCAGGACAGCTACAATGAGCAGTTCTTC. As protein: CASSQDSYNEQFF.